The TCR beta chain described here comes from a study of blood T cell repertoires in COVID-19. Using immunoSEQ multiplex PCR, the repertoire was profiled, and TCRdb retains in-frame clones only, with some absent. The sample has 65,000 to 95,000 clones, 60% to 85% seen once. The sequencing input was peripheral blood. This receptor was identified in a human donor in a cohort sampled during active COVID-19.

CDR3 bases: TGTGCCAGCAGCTCAGGGGGCCAACGGGGTGAGCAGTTCTTC. It is translated as CASSSGGQRGEQFF. The chain has TRBV7-9 and TRBJ2-1; 8 bases are shared with TRBD1. Germline V gene lookup returns CDR1 SEHNR and CDR2 FQNEAQ (reference sequence). The ends lost 4 bases at V and 9 bases at J; junction bases unmatched: 8. The CDR3 totals 14 residues.